This T cell receptor beta chain was captured in a study of cytomegalovirus exposure and HLA in healthy donors. The length of the CDR3 is 18 residues. Germline V gives CDR1 SEHNR, CDR2 FQNEAQ (reference sequence). The V and J ends lost 5 bases and 0 bases, in that order; junction bases with no gene match: 5. The PCR employed 60 Vbeta primers together with 13 Jbeta primers. Produced via immunoSEQ multiplex PCR; TCRdb's table is partial and in-frame only. This table has some 91,000 clones, 86% appearing once. Sequencing input: PBMCs. The origin of this receptor is a man aged 25 to 45 in good health and CMV-seropositive. The V call is TRBV7-9, the J call TRBJ2-2; 14 nucleotides match TRBD2. DNA of the CDR3: TGTGCCAGCAGCCCCGGGACTAGCGGGAGAGCGAACACCGGGGAGCTGTTTTTT. Its translation is CASSPGTSGRANTGELFF.